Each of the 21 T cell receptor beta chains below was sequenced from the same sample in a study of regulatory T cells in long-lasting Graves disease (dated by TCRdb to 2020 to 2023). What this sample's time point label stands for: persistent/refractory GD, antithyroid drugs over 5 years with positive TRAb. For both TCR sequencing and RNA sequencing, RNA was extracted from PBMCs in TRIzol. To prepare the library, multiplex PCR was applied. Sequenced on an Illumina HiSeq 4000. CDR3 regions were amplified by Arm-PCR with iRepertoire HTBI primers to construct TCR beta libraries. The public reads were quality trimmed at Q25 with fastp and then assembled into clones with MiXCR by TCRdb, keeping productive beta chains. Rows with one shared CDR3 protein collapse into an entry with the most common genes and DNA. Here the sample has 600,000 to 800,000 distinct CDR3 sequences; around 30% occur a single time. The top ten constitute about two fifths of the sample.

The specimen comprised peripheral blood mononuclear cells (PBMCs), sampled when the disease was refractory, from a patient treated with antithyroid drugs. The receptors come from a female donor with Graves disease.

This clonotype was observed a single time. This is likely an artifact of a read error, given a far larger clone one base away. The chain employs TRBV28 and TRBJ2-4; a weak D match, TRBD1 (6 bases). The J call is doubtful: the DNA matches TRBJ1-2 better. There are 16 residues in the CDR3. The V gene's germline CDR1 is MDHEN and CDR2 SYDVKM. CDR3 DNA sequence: TGTGCCAGCAGTCCAACCCTCACAGGGTCATGGGATGGCTACACCTTC. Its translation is CASSPTLTGSWDGYTF.

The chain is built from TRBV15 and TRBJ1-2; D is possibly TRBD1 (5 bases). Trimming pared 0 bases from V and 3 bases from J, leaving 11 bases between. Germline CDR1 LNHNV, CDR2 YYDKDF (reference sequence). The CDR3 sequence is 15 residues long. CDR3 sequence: CATSRDLAGHYGYTF. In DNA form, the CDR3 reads TGTGCCACCAGCAGAGATCTGGCAGGGCACTATGGCTACACCTTC.

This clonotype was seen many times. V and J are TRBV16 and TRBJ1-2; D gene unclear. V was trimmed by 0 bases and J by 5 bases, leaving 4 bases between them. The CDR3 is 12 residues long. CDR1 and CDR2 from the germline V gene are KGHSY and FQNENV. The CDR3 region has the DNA TGTGCCAGCAGCCAATCGCGGTATGGCTACACCTTC. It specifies CASSQSRYGYTF.

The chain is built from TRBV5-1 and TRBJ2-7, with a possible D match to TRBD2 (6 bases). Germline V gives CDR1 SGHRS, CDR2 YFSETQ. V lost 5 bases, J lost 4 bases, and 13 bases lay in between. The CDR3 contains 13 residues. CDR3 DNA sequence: TGCGCCAGCAGTAGCGGCGTGGGTTACGAGCAGTACTTC. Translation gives CASSSGVGYEQYF.

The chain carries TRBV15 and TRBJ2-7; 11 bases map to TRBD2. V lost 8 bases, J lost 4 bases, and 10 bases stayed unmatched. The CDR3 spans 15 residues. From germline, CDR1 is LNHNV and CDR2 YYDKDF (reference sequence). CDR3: CATVDGTSGRYEQYF. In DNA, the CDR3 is TGTGCCACCGTCGACGGGACTAGCGGAAGGTACGAGCAGTACTTC.

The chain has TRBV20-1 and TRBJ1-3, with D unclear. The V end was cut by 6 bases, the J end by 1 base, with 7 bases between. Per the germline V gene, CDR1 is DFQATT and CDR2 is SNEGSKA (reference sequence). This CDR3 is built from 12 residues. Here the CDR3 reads CSAQASGNTIYF. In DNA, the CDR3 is TGCAGTGCCCAGGCATCTGGAAACACCATATATTTT.

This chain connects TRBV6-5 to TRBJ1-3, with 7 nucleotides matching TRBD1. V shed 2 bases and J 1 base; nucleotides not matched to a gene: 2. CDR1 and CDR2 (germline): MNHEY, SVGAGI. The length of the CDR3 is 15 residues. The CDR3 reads CASSYRQGSGNTIYF. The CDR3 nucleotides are TGTGCCAGCAGTTACCGACAGGGTTCTGGAAACACCATATATTTT.

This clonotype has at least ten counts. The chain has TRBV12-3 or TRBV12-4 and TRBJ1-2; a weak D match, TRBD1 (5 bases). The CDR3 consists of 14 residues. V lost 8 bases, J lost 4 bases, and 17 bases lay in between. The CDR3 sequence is CASRLQGLGYGYTF. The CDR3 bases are TGTGCCAGCCGATTGCAGGGATTGGGCTATGGCTACACCTTC.

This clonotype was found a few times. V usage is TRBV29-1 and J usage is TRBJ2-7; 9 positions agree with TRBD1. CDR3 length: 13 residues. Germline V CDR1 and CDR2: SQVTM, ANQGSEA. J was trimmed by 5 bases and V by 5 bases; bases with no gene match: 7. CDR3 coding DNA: TGCAGCGTTTCGACAGGGGGTTTCCACGAGCAGTACTTC. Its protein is CSVSTGGFHEQYF.

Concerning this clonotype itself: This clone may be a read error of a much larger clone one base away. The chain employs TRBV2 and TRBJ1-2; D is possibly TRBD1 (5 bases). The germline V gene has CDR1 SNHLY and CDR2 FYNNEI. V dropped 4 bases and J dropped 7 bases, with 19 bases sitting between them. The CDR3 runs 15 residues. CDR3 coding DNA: TGTGCCAGCAGTGTATTAGGGGACCCAAGATGTGGCTACACCTTC. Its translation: CASSVLGDPRCGYTF.

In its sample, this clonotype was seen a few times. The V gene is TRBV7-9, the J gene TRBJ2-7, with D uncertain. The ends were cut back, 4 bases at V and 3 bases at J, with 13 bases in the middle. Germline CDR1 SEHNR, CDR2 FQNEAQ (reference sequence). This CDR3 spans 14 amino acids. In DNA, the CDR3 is TGTGCCAGCAGCTCCCTGGACGCTTTCTACGAGCAGTACTTC. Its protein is CASSSLDAFYEQYF.

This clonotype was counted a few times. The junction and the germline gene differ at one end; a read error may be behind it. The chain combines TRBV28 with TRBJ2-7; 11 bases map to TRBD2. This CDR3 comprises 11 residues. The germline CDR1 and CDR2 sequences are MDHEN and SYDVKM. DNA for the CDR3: TGCACTAGCGGGAGCTCCTACGAGCAGTACTTC. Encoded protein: CTSGSSYEQYF.

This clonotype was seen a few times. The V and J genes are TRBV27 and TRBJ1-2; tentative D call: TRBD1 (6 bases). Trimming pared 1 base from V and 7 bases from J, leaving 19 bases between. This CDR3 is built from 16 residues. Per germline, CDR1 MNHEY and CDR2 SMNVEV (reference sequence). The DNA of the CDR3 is TGTGCCAGCAGTTTATTCCCGGCAGGGGCTGGGGGTGGCTACACCTTC. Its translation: CASSLFPAGAGGGYTF.

CDR3 sequence: CASSQVSGSNSPLHF. The DNA of the CDR3 is TGTGCCAGCAGCCAAGTATCAGGTTCTAATTCACCCCTCCACTTT. J is TRBJ1-6 and V is TRBV14; D remains ambiguous. V dropped 1 base and J dropped 6 bases, with 10 bases sitting between them. Looked up from germline, CDR1 is SGHDN and CDR2 is FVKESK. The CDR3 extends over 15 amino acids.

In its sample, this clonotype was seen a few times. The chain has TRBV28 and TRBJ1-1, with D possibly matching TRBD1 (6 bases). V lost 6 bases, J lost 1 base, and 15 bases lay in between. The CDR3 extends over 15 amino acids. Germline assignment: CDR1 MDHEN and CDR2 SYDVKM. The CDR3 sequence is CASSHSGEPNTEAFF. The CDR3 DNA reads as TGTGCCAGCAGCCATTCAGGGGAGCCGAACACTGAAGCTTTCTTT. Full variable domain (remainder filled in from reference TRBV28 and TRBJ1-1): DVKVTQSSRYLVKRTGEKVFLECVQDMDHENMFWYRQDPGLGLRLIYFSYDVKMKEKGDIPEGYSVSREKKERFSLILESASTNQTSMYLCASSHSGEPNTEAFFGQGTRLTVV.

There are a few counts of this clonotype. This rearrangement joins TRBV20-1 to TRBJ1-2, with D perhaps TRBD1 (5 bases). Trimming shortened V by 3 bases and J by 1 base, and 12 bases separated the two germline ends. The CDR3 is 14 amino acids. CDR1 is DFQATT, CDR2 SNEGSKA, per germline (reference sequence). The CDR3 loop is CSASMTDGNYGYTF. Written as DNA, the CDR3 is TGCAGTGCTAGTATGACAGATGGTAACTATGGCTACACCTTC.

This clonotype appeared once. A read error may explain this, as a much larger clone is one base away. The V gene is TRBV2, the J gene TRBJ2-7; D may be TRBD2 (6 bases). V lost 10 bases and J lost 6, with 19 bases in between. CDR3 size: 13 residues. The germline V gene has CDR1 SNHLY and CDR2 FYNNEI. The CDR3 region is CAIRRDLNCEQYF. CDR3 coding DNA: TGTGCCATCCGCAGGGACTTGAACTGCGAGCAGTACTTC.

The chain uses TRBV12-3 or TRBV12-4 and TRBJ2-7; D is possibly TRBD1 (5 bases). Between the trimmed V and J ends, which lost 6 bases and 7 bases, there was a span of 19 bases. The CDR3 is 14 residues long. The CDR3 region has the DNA TGTGCCAGCAGCCCCCACTCCTCCAGGACAGAGCAGTACTTC. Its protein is CASSPHSSRTEQYF.

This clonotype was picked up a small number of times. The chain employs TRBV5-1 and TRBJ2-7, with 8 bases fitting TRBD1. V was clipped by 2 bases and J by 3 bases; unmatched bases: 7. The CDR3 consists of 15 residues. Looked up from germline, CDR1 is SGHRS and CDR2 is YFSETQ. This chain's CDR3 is CASSLSGTGDYEQYF. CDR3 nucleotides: TGCGCCAGCAGCTTATCCGGGACAGGCGACTACGAGCAGTACTTC.

The CDR3 DNA follows: TGTGCCAGCAGTTTAGGTCTGAGGGACGGTGAAAAACTGTTTTTT. Translation: CASSLGLRDGEKLFF. The genes are TRBV12-3 or TRBV12-4 and TRBJ1-4; possible D gene TRBD1, 5 bases. The CDR3 consists of 15 residues. Deletions cut 1 base from V and 7 bases from J, with 13 bases between.

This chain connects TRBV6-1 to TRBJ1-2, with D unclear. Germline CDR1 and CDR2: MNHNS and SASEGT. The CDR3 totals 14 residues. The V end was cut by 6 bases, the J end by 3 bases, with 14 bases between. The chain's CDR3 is CASRPVGWDYGYTF. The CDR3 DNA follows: TGTGCCAGCAGGCCCGTGGGGTGGGACTATGGCTACACCTTC.